The TCR beta chain under discussion was sequenced for a study of blood T cell repertoires in COVID-19. The method was immunoSEQ multiplex PCR; TCRdb's version includes in-frame clones alone and lacks a portion of them. Of around 320,000 clones listed, 90% are singletons. The V gene's germline CDR1 is SGHTA and CDR2 FQGTGA. This CDR3 comprises 13 residues. With V trimmed by 5 bases and J by 6 bases, 4 bases remained unmatched. Source material: PBMCs or T cells enriched from blood (not recorded which). This sequence joins TRBV7-3 and TRBJ2-1, with 7 positions matching TRBD2. This TCR came from a woman younger than 35 with acute COVID-19. CDR3 residues: CASSDRLANEQFF. DNA for the CDR3: TGTGCCAGCAGCGACAGACTAGCCAATGAGCAGTTCTTC.